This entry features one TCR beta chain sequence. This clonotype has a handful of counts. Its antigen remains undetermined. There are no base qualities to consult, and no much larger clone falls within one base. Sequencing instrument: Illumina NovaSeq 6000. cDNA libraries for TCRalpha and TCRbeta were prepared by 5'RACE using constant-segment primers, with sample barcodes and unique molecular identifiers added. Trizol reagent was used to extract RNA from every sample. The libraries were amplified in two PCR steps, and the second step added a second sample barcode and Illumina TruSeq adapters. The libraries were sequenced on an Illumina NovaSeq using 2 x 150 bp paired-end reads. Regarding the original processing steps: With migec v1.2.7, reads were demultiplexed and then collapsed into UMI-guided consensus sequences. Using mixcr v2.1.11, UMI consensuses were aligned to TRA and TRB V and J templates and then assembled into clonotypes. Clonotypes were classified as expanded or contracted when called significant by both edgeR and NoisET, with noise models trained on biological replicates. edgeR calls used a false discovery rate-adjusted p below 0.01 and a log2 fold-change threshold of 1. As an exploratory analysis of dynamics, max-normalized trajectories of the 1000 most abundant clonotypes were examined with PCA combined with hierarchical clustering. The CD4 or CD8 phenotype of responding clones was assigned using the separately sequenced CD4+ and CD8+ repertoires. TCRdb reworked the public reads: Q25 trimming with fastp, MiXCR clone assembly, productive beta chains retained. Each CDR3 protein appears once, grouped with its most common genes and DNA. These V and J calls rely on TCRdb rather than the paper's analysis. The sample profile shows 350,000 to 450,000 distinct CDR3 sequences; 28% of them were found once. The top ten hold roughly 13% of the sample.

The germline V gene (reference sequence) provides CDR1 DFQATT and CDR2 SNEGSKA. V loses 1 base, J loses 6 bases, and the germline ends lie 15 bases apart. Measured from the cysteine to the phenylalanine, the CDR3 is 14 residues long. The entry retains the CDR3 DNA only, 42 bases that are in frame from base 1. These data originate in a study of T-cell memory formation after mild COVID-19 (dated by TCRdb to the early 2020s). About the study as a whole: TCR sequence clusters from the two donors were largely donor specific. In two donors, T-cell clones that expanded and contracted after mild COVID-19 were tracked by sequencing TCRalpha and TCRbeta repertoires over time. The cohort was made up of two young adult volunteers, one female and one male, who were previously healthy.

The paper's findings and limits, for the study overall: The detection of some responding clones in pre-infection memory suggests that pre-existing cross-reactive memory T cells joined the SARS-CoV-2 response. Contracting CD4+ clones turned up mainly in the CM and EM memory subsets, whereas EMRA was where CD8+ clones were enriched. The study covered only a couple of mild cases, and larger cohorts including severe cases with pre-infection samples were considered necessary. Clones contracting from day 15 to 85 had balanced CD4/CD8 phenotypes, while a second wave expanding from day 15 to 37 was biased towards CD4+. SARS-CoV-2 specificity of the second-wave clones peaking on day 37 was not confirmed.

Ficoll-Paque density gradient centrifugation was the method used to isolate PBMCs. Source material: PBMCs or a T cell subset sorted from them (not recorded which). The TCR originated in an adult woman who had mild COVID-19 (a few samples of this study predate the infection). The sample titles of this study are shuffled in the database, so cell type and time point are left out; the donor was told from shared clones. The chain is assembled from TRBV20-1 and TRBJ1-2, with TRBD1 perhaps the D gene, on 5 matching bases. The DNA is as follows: TGCAGTGCTAGAGGGTTGGGGGGTCGGGATGGCTACACCTTC. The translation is CSARGLGGRDGYTF.